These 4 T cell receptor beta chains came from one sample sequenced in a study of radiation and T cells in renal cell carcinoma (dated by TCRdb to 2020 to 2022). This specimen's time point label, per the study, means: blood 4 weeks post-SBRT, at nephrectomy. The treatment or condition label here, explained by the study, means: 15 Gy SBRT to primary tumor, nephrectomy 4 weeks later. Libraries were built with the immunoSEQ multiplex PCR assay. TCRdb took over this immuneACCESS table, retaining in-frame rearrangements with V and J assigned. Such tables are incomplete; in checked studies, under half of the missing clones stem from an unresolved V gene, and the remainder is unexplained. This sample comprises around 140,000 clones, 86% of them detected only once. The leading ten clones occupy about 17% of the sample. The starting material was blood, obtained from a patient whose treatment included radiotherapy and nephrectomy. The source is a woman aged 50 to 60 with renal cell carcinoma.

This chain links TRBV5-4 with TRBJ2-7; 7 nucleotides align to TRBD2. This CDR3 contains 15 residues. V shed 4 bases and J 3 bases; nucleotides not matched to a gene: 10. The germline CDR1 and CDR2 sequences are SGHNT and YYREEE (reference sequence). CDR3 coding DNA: TGTGCCAGCAGCCCCGGACTAGACCAGAGCTACGAGCAGTACTTC. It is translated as CASSPGLDQSYEQYF. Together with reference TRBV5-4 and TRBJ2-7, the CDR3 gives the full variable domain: ETGVTQSPTHLIKTRGQQVTLRCSSQSGHNTVSWYQQALGQGPQFIFQYYREEENGRGNFPPRFSGLQFPNYSSELNVNALELDDSALYLCASSPGLDQSYEQYFGPGTRLTVT.

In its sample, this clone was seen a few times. The CDR3 here is CASSGDRGSGPQHF. For the CDR3, the DNA is TGTGCCAGCAGTGGGGACAGGGGTTCTGGGCCCCAGCATTTT. This rearrangement joins TRBV2 to TRBJ1-5; 10 bases line up with TRBD1. CDR3 length: 14 amino acids. Germline V gene data show CDR1 as SNHLY and CDR2 as FYNNEI. V gave up 4 bases and J gave up 9 bases; unmatched junction bases: 6.

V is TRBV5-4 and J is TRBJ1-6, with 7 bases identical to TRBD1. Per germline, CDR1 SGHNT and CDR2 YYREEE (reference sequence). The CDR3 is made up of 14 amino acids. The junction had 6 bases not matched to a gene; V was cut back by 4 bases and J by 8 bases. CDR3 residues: CASSRPGQYSPLHF. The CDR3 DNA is TGTGCCAGCAGCCGTCCGGGACAGTATTCACCCCTCCACTTT. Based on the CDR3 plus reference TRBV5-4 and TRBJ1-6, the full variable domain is ETGVTQSPTHLIKTRGQQVTLRCSSQSGHNTVSWYQQALGQGPQFIFQYYREEENGRGNFPPRFSGLQFPNYSSELNVNALELDDSALYLCASSRPGQYSPLHFGNGTRLTVT.

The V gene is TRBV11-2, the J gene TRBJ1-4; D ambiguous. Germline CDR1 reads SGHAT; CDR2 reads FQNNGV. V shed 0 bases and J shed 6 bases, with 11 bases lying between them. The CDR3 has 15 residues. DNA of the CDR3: TGTGCCAGCAGCTTAGATCGAGTGGGATATGAAAAACTGTTTTTT. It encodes CASSLDRVGYEKLFF. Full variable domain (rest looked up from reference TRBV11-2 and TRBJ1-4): EAGVAQSPRYKIIEKRQSVAFWCNPISGHATLYWYQQILGQGPKLLIQFQNNGVVDDSQLPKDRFSAERLKGVDSTLKIQPAKLEDSAVYLCASSLDRVGYEKLFFGSGTQLSVL.